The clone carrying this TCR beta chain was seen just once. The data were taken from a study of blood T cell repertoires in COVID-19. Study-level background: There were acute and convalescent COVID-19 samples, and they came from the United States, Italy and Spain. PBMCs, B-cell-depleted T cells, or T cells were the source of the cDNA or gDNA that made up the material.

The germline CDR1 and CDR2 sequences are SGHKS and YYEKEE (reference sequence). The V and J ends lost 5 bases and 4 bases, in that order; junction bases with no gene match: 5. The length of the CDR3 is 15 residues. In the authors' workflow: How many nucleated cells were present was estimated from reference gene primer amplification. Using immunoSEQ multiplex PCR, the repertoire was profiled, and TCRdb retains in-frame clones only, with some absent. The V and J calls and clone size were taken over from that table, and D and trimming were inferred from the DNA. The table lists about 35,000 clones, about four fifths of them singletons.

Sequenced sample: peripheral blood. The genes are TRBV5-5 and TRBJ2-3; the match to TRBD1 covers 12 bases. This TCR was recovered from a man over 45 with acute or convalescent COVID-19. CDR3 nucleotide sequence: TGTGCCAGCAGTACGCGGGACAGGGGGCCAGATACGCAGTATTTT. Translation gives CASSTRDRGPDTQYF.